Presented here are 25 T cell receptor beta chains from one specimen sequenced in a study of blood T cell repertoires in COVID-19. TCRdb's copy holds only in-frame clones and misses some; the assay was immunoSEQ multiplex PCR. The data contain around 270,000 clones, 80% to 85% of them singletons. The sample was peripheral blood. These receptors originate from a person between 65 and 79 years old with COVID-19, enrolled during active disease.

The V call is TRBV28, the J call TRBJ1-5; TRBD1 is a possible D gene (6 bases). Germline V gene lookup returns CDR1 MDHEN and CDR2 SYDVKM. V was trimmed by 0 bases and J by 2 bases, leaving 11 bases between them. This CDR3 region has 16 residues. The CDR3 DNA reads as TGTGCCAGCAGTTTATGGGTGGCAGGGGGCAATCAGCCCCAGCATTTT. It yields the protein CASSLWVAGGNQPQHF. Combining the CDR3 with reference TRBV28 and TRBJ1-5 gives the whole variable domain DVKVTQSSRYLVKRTGEKVFLECVQDMDHENMFWYRQDPGLGLRLIYFSYDVKMKEKGDIPEGYSVSREKKERFSLILESASTNQTSMYLCASSLWVAGGNQPQHFGDGTRLSIL.

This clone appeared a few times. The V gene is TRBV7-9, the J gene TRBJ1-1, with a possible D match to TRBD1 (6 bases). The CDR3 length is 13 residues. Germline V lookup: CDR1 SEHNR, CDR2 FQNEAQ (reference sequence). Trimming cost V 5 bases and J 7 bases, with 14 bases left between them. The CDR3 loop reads CASSATGTGEAFF. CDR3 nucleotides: TGTGCCAGCAGCGCAACAGGGACGGGTGAAGCTTTCTTT.

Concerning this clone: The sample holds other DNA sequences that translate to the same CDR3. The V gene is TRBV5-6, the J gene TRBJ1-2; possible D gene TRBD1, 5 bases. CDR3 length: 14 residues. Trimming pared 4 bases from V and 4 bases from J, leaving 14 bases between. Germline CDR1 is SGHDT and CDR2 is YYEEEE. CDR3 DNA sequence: TGTGCCAGCAGCCTCAGGAGGGGCTTCTATGGCTACACCTTC. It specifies CASSLRRGFYGYTF.

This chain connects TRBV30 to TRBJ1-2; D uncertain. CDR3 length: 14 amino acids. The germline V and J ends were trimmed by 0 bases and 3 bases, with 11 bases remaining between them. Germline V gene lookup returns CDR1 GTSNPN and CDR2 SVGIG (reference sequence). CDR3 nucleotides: TGTGCCTGGAGTGTTTCGGGATCCTACTATGGCTACACCTTC. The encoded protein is CAWSVSGSYYGYTF.

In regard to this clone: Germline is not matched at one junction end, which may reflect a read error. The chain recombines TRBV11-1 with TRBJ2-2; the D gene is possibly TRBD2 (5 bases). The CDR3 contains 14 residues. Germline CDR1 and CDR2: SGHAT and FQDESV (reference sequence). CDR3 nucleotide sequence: TGTGCCAGCAGCTTAGACTCGAACACCGGGAAGCTGTTTTTT. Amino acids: CASSLDSNTGKLFF.

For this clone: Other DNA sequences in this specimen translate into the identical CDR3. The CDR3: CASSTSGSSYNEQFF. CDR3 DNA sequence: TGTGCCAGTAGTACTAGCGGAAGCTCCTACAATGAGCAGTTCTTC. The chain employs TRBV19 and TRBJ2-1, with 7 positions matching TRBD2. The CDR3 has 15 residues. Germline V gives CDR1 LNHDA, CDR2 SQIVND (reference sequence). V dropped 4 bases and J dropped 0; count of bases not matched to a gene: 3.

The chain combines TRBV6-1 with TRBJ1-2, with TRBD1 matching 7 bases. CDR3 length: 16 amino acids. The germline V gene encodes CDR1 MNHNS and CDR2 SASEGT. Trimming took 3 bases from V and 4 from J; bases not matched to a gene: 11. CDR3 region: CASSEGPSGGSYGYTF. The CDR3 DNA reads TGTGCCAGCAGTGAGGGTCCATCAGGGGGGAGCTATGGCTACACCTTC.

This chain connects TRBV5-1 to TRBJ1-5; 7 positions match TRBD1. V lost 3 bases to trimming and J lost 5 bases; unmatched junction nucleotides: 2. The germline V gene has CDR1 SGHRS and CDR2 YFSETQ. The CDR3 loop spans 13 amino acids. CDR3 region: CASSSQGDQPQHF. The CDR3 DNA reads TGCGCCAGCAGCTCCCAGGGGGATCAGCCCCAGCATTTT.

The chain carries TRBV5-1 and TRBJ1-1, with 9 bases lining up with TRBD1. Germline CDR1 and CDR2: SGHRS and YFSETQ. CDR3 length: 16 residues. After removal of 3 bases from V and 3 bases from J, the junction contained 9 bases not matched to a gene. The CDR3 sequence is CASSSTGTGLDTEAFF. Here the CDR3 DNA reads TGCGCCAGCAGCTCTACCGGGACAGGGCTGGACACTGAAGCTTTCTTT.

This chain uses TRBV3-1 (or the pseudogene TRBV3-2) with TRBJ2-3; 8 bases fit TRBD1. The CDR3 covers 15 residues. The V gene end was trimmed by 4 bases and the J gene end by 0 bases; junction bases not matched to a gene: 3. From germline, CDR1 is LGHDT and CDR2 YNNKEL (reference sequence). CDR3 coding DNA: TGTGCCAGCAGCCTCGGGACAGGTAGCACAGATACGCAGTATTTT. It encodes CASSLGTGSTDTQYF.

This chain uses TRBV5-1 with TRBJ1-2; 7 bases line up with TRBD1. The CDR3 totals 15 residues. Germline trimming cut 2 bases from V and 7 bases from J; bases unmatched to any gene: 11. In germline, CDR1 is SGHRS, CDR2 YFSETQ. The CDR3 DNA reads TGCGCCAGCAGCTTACGGGACAGCAATAGCCCTGGCTACACCTTC. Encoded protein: CASSLRDSNSPGYTF.

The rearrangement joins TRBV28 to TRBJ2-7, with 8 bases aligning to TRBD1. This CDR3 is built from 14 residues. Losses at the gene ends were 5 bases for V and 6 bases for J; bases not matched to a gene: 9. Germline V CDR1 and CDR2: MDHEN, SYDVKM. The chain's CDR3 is CASSPHGQGTEQYF. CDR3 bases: TGTGCCAGCAGTCCCCACGGACAGGGAACCGAGCAGTACTTC.

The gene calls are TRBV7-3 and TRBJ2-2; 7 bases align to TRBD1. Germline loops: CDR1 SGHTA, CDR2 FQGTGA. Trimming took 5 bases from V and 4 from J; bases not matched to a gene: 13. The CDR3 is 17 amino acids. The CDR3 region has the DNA TGTGCCAGCAGCCTTGACCCCAGGGGGTTGGGCACCGGGGAGCTGTTTTTT. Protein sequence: CASSLDPRGLGTGELFF.

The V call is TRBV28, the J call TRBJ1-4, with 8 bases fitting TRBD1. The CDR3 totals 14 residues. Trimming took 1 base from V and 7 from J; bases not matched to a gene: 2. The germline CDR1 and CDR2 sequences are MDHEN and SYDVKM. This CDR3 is CASSLLGQGEKLFF. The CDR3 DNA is TGTGCCAGCAGTTTATTAGGACAGGGTGAAAAACTGTTTTTT. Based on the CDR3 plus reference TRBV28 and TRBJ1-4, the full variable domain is DVKVTQSSRYLVKRTGEKVFLECVQDMDHENMFWYRQDPGLGLRLIYFSYDVKMKEKGDIPEGYSVSREKKERFSLILESASTNQTSMYLCASSLLGQGEKLFFGSGTQLSVL.

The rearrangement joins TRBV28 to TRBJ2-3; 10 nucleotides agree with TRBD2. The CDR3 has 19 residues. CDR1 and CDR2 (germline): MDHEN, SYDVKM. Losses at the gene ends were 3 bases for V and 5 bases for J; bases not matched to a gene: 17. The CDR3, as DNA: TGTGCCAGCAGTTTCGGCCCGGCTAGCGGGAGTTTAGGGGGAGATACGCAGTATTTT. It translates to CASSFGPASGSLGGDTQYF.

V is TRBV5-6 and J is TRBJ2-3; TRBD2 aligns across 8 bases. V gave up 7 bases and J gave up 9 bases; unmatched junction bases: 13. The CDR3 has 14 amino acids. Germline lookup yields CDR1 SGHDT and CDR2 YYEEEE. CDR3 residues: CASGETSVSQTQYF. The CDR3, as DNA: TGTGCCAGCGGTGAGACTAGCGTGTCCCAAACGCAGTATTTT.

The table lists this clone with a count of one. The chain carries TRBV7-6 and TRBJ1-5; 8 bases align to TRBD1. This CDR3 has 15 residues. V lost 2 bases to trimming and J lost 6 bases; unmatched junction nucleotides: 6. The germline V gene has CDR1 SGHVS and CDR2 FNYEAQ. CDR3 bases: TGTGCCAGCAGCTTACAGCAGGGGGCAGGTCAGCCCCAGCATTTT. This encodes CASSLQQGAGQPQHF.

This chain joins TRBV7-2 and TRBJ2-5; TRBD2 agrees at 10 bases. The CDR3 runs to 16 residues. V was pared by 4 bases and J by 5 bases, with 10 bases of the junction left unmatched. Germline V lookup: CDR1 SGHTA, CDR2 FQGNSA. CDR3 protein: CASSSLAGTLGETQYF. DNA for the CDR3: TGTGCCAGCAGCTCACTAGCGGGGACACTCGGGGAGACCCAGTACTTC.

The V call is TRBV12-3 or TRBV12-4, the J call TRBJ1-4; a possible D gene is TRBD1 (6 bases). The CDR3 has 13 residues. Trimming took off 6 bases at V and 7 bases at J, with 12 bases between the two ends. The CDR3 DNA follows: TGTGCCAGCAGGGTGACAGGTGGTGAAAAACTGTTTTTT. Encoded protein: CASRVTGGEKLFF.

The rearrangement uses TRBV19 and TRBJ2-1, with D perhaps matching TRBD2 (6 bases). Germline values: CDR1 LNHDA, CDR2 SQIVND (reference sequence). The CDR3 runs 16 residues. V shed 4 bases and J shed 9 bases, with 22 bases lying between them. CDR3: CASSTPGRGLAVEQFF. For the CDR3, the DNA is TGTGCCAGTAGTACCCCCGGCCGCGGGTTAGCGGTTGAGCAGTTCTTC. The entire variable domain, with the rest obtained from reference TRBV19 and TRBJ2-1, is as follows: DGGITQSPKYLFRKEGQNVTLSCEQNLNHDAMYWYRQDPGQGLRLIYYSQIVNDFQKGDIAEGYSVSREKKESFPLTVTSAQKNPTAFYLCASSTPGRGLAVEQFFGPGTRLTVL.

This CDR3 is CASSFPGGTYNEQFF. The CDR3 DNA sequence: TGTGCCAGCAGTTTTCCGGGGGGGACCTACAATGAGCAGTTCTTC. The rearrangement joins TRBV27 to TRBJ2-1, with 8 bases fitting TRBD2. Germline loops: CDR1 MNHEY, CDR2 SMNVEV (reference sequence). After removal of 3 bases from V and 2 bases from J, the junction contained 3 bases not matched to a gene. CDR3 length equals 15 residues.

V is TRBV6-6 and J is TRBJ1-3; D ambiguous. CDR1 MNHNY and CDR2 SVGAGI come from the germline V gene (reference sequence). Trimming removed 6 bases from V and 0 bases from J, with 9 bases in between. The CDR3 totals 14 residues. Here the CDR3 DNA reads TGTGCCAGCAGAACCGAGAGCTCTGGAAACACCATATATTTT. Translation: CASRTESSGNTIYF.

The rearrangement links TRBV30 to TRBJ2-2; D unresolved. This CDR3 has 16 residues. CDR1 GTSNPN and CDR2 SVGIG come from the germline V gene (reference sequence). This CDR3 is CSVFFSGYANTGELFF. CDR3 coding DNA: TGTTCGGTCTTCTTTTCCGGGTACGCGAACACCGGGGAGCTGTTTTTT. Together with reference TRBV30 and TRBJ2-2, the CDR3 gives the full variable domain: SQTIHQWPATLVQPVGSPLSLECTVEGTSNPNLYWYRQAAGRGLQLLFYSVGIGQISSEVPQNLSASRPQDRQFILSSKKLLLSDSGFYLCSVFFSGYANTGELFFGEGSRLTVL.

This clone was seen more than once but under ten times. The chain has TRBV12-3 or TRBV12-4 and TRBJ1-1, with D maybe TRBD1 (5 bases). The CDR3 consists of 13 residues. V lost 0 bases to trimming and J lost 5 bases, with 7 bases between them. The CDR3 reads CASSLAGGTEAFF. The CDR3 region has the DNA TGTGCCAGCAGTTTAGCGGGGGGAACTGAAGCTTTCTTT.

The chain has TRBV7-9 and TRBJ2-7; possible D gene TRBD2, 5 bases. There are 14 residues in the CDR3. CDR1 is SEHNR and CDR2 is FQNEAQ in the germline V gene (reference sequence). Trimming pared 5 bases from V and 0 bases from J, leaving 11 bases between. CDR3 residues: CASSTRGGSYEQYF. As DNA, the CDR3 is TGTGCCAGCAGCACTAGAGGTGGCTCCTACGAGCAGTACTTC.